A single sample gave rise to the 31 T cell receptor beta chains below, sequenced in a study of CD8+ T cells in alopecia areata (dated by TCRdb to 2016 to 2018). The library was built by means of the immunoSEQ multiplex PCR assay. To provide template for TCR sequencing, every sample had RNA extracted and reverse transcribed into cDNA. TCRdb obtained this table from immuneACCESS and retained in-frame rearrangements with V and J assigned. These tables miss some clones; where compared with another copy, unresolved V genes account for less than half of the shortfall, and the remainder is unexplained. Counted in this sample were roughly 250,000 clones; 60% of them appeared once. The ten most abundant clones make up about 0.9% of the sample. The sample's treatment or condition label, decoded: oral pan-JAK inhibitor, 5-10 mg twice daily. The sample here was CD4+ T cells sorted from blood, taken around week 54, from a patient treated with tofacitinib. Source of these receptors: a human donor with alopecia areata.

The chain recombines TRBV30 with TRBJ1-2; D is unclear. CDR1 GTSNPN and CDR2 SVGIG come from the germline V gene (reference sequence). With 0 bases removed from V and 6 bases from J, the gap between germline ends came to 11 bases. This CDR3 is 13 amino acids long. Written as DNA, the CDR3 is TGTGCCTGGAGTGTAGGAGGGCCCCATGGCTACACCTTC. As protein: CAWSVGGPHGYTF.

This clone was seen a single time. The CDR3 coding sequence is TGCGCCAGCAGCCAACGACTTCAGGGGGGCGATGAGCAGTTCTTC. Translating gives CASSQRLQGGDEQFF. The chain joins TRBV4-1 to TRBJ2-1; D might be TRBD1 (7 bases). The germline V gene encodes CDR1 MGHRA and CDR2 YSYEKL. The CDR3 spans 15 residues. V lost 2 bases to trimming and J lost 8 bases, with 16 bases between them.

This clone was observed once. This chain joins TRBV30 and TRBJ1-4; D not resolved. Looked up from germline, CDR1 is GTSNPN and CDR2 is SVGIG (reference sequence). Trimming stripped 3 bases from V and 8 bases from J, with 13 bases between. This CDR3 comprises 13 residues. The chain's CDR3 is CAWRGSGREKLFF. The CDR3, as DNA: TGTGCCTGGAGAGGGAGCGGTCGAGAAAAACTGTTTTTT. Filled out from reference TRBV30 and TRBJ1-4, the complete variable domain reads SQTIHQWPATLVQPVGSPLSLECTVEGTSNPNLYWYRQAAGRGLQLLFYSVGIGQISSEVPQNLSASRPQDRQFILSSKKLLLSDSGFYLCAWRGSGREKLFFGSGTQLSVL.

The chain combines TRBV2 with TRBJ2-3; no clear D. Trimming pared 8 bases from V and 2 bases from J, leaving 14 bases between. This CDR3 region has 14 residues. The germline V gene encodes CDR1 SNHLY and CDR2 FYNNEI. CDR3 region: CASVGTLLTDTQYF. CDR3 sequence (DNA): TGTGCCAGCGTGGGAACACTTCTCACAGATACGCAGTATTTT.

The gene calls are TRBV5-1 and TRBJ1-1; TRBD1 matches 10 bases. After removal of 4 bases from V and 6 bases from J, the junction contained 6 bases not matched to a gene. Germline CDR1 reads SGHRS; CDR2 reads YFSETQ. The CDR3 is 14 amino acids. CDR3 sequence reads: CASSGGQGFSEAFF. In DNA, the CDR3 is TGCGCCAGCAGCGGGGGACAGGGGTTCTCTGAAGCTTTCTTT.

In regard to this clone: Other DNA variants within this sample encode the same CDR3. The chain employs TRBV7-3 and TRBJ2-2; D is unclear. Trimming removed 5 bases from V and 2 bases from J, with 3 bases in between. From germline, CDR1 is SGHTA and CDR2 FQGTGA. The CDR3 length is 12 residues. CDR3 region: CASSANTGELFF. CDR3 bases: TGTGCCAGCAGCGCAAACACCGGGGAGCTGTTTTTT.

This clone was counted a few times. The chain combines TRBV20-1 with TRBJ2-5; D uncertain. The CDR3 sequence is 11 residues long. The ends were cut back, 7 bases at V and 5 bases at J, with 11 bases in the middle. Germline V gives CDR1 DFQATT, CDR2 SNEGSKA (reference sequence). CDR3 region: CSVTAGETQYF. In DNA, the CDR3 is TGCAGTGTGACGGCCGGGGAGACCCAGTACTTC.

The chain carries TRBV5-6 and TRBJ2-3; D is undetermined. This CDR3 region has 13 residues. Germline values: CDR1 SGHDT, CDR2 YYEEEE. Trimming removed 0 bases at V and 5 bases at J, with 7 bases between. For the CDR3, the DNA is TGTGCCAGCAGCTTGGGCCCTGGAGATACGCAGTATTTT. Its translation: CASSLGPGDTQYF.

This clone was observed a few times. The chain has TRBV30 and TRBJ2-5; 7 nucleotides align to TRBD1. Germline CDR1 reads GTSNPN; CDR2 reads SVGIG (reference sequence). V shed 4 bases and J 2 bases; nucleotides not matched to a gene: 7. CDR3 length: 14 amino acids. The DNA for the CDR3 is TGTGCCTGGACCGAGACGGGACAGCAAGAGACCCAGTACTTC. The encoded protein is CAWTETGQQETQYF.

CDR3 residues: CASSLTTYSNQPQHF. CDR3 bases: TGTGCCAGCAGCTTAACCACTTATAGCAATCAGCCCCAGCATTTT. The J gene is TRBJ1-5, the V gene TRBV11-2; D ambiguous. This CDR3 is 15 amino acids long. Trimming cost V 2 bases and J 0 bases, with 8 bases left between them. CDR1 and CDR2 (germline): SGHAT, FQNNGV. Full variable domain (outside the CDR3, taken from reference TRBV11-2 and TRBJ1-5): EAGVAQSPRYKIIEKRQSVAFWCNPISGHATLYWYQQILGQGPKLLIQFQNNGVVDDSQLPKDRFSAERLKGVDSTLKIQPAKLEDSAVYLCASSLTTYSNQPQHFGDGTRLSIL.

The rearrangement joins TRBV6-5 to TRBJ2-7; 7 positions agree with TRBD1. V lost 5 bases to trimming and J lost 2 bases; unmatched junction nucleotides: 6. The CDR3 is made up of 14 amino acids. CDR1 is MNHEY, CDR2 SVGAGI, per germline. Written as DNA, the CDR3 is TGTGCCAGCAGTCGCGACAGGGCAGCCTACGAGCAGTACTTC. Translation: CASSRDRAAYEQYF.

This sequence joins TRBV5-4 and TRBJ2-5, with TRBD1 matching 7 bases. CDR3 size: 14 residues. Per germline, CDR1 SGHNT and CDR2 YYREEE (reference sequence). Trimming at V came to 2 bases and at J to 2 bases, leaving 3 bases not matched to a gene. The CDR3, as DNA: TGTGCCAGCAGCTTAGGGACAGATCAAGAGACCCAGTACTTC. Amino acids: CASSLGTDQETQYF.

The chain uses TRBV9 and TRBJ2-7, with TRBD2 matching over 7 bases. This CDR3 contains 16 residues. Trimming removed 0 bases from V and 6 bases from J; junction bases left unmatched: 12. Germline V gene sequence: CDR1 SGDLS, CDR2 YYNGEE. This CDR3 is CASSVATGRGIGEQYF. For the CDR3, the DNA is TGTGCCAGCAGCGTAGCTACGGGGAGGGGTATTGGCGAGCAGTACTTC.

As DNA, the CDR3 is TGTGCCAGCAGTCTGGGTACCCAGGCGATCCACAATGAGCAGTTCTTC. Its translation: CASSLGTQAIHNEQFF. The chain carries TRBV5-4 and TRBJ2-1; the D is unclear. The CDR3 is made up of 16 amino acids. Trimming left V 5 bases short and J 5 bases short, with 20 bases between. Germline CDR1 and CDR2: SGHNT and YYREEE (reference sequence).

The rearrangement joins TRBV30 to TRBJ1-1, with a tentative D call TRBD1 (5 bases). This CDR3 region has 13 residues. The V end lost 4 bases, the J end lost 0 bases, and 9 bases lay between the germline ends. In germline, CDR1 is GTSNPN, CDR2 SVGIG (reference sequence). This CDR3 reads CAWIRGMNTEAFF. CDR3 DNA sequence: TGTGCCTGGATTCGGGGCATGAACACTGAAGCTTTCTTT. The whole variable domain, filled in from reference TRBV30 and TRBJ1-1, reads SQTIHQWPATLVQPVGSPLSLECTVEGTSNPNLYWYRQAAGRGLQLLFYSVGIGQISSEVPQNLSASRPQDRQFILSSKKLLLSDSGFYLCAWIRGMNTEAFFGQGTRLTVV.

This clone appeared a few times. The chain has TRBV18 and TRBJ1-4; unclear D gene. CDR3 size: 13 residues. Germline V gene data show CDR1 as KGHSH and CDR2 as LQKENI. V lost 2 bases to trimming and J lost 8 bases, with 9 bases between them. CDR3 sequence (DNA): TGTGCCAGCTCACCAAGTCAGATAGAAAAACTGTTTTTT. Its protein product is CASSPSQIEKLFF.

CDR3 in DNA: TGCAGTCCGCGGGACACAGATACGCAGTATTTT. Translating gives CSPRDTDTQYF. The chain is built from TRBV29-1 and TRBJ2-3, with D tentatively TRBD2 (6 bases). The CDR3 runs to 11 residues. Germline V CDR1 and CDR2: SQVTM, ANQGSEA.

Ten or more counts support this clone. CDR3 residues: CASSEGQGPEQYF. The DNA of the CDR3 is TGTGCCAGCAGCGAGGGACAGGGGCCCGAGCAGTACTTC. The chain combines TRBV5-4 with TRBJ2-7; 10 positions match TRBD1. Germline CDR1 SGHNT, CDR2 YYREEE (reference sequence). This CDR3 spans 13 amino acids. Germline trimming cut 4 bases from V and 6 bases from J; bases unmatched to any gene: 4.

This clone came up a few times. The genes are TRBV7-3 and TRBJ2-3, with TRBD2 identical over 10 bases. Per the germline V gene, CDR1 is SGHTA and CDR2 is FQGTGA. The J segment lost 4 bases and the V segment lost 2 bases, leaving 3 bases of the junction unmatched. The CDR3 contains 15 residues. The CDR3 loop is CASSLRGLAPDTQYF. The CDR3 region has the DNA TGTGCCAGCAGCTTACGGGGACTAGCGCCAGATACGCAGTATTTT. Complete variable domain (other parts from reference TRBV7-3 and TRBJ2-3): GAGVSQTPSNKVTEKGKYVELRCDPISGHTALYWYRQSLGQGPEFLIYFQGTGAADDSGLPNDRFFAVRPEGSVSTLKIQRTERGDSAVYLCASSLRGLAPDTQYFGPGTRLTVL.

The V gene is TRBV30, the J gene TRBJ2-5; TRBD1 is a possible D gene (6 bases). Germline values: CDR1 GTSNPN, CDR2 SVGIG (reference sequence). V lost 2 bases and J 7 bases, leaving 17 bases between the germline ends. The CDR3 extends over 14 amino acids. CDR3 residues: CAWSLGGPRRTQYF. As DNA, the CDR3 is TGTGCCTGGAGTTTAGGGGGACCCCGCAGGACCCAGTACTTC.

This clone was recorded a few times. This sequence joins TRBV30 and TRBJ2-2; TRBD2 matches 8 bases. CDR3 length: 14 amino acids. J gave up 6 bases and V 3 bases, and 6 bases lay outside the gene matches. Germline V gene lookup returns CDR1 GTSNPN and CDR2 SVGIG (reference sequence). The CDR3 loop reads CAWRRLAGAGELFF. Written as DNA, the CDR3 is TGTGCCTGGAGGCGCCTAGCGGGCGCCGGGGAGCTGTTTTTT.

The chain joins TRBV2 to TRBJ1-6; 8 nucleotides align to TRBD1. This CDR3 contains 14 residues. Germline V CDR1 and CDR2: SNHLY, FYNNEI. Trimming removed 6 bases from V and 9 bases from J; junction bases left unmatched: 7. The CDR3 nucleotides are TGTGCCAGCAGAGTGGGACAGGAACCTTCACCCCTCCACTTT. Protein: CASRVGQEPSPLHF. The full variable domain, its missing parts supplied by reference TRBV2 and TRBJ1-6, is EPEVTQTPSHQVTQMGQEVILRCVPISNHLYFYWYRQILGQKVEFLVSFYNNEISEKSEIFDDQFSVERPDGSNFTLKIRSTKLEDSAMYFCASRVGQEPSPLHFGNGTRLTVT.

The chain joins TRBV6-5 to TRBJ1-6, with D perhaps TRBD1 (5 bases). This CDR3 is built from 14 residues. Trimming shortened V by 6 bases and J by 9 bases, and 15 bases separated the two germline ends. Per the germline V gene, CDR1 is MNHEY and CDR2 is SVGAGI. CDR3 bases: TGTGCCAGCAGGCCCGGGACGGAGACTTCACCCCTCCACTTT. Translating gives CASRPGTETSPLHF.

Concerning this clone itself: This sample also contains other DNA sequences that code for the same CDR3. The genes are TRBV29-1 and TRBJ2-5; D ambiguous. The germline V and J ends were trimmed by 6 bases and 5 bases, with 7 bases remaining between them. Germline V gene sequence: CDR1 SQVTM, CDR2 ANQGSEA. The CDR3 has 10 amino acids. The CDR3 DNA sequence: TGCAGCGTGGGATTGGAGACCCAGTACTTC. The encoded protein is CSVGLETQYF.

This clone was observed a few times. V gene TRBV4-1 combines with J gene TRBJ2-1; perhaps TRBD2 as D (5 bases). Trimming removed 1 base at V and 10 bases at J, with 8 bases between. Looked up from germline, CDR1 is MGHRA and CDR2 is YSYEKL. The CDR3 sequence is 12 residues long. CDR3 nucleotides: TGCGCCAGCAGCCAAGTAGCTAGCGAGCAGTTCTTC. Protein sequence: CASSQVASEQFF.

The chain has TRBV5-1 and TRBJ2-5; TRBD1 agrees at 8 bases. The V segment lost 4 bases and the J segment 0 bases; nucleotides outside the gene matches: 2. Germline assignment: CDR1 SGHRS and CDR2 YFSETQ. CDR3 length equals 14 residues. This CDR3 reads CASSRGQDQETQYF. DNA for the CDR3: TGCGCCAGCAGCAGGGGACAGGACCAAGAGACCCAGTACTTC.

The gene calls are TRBV29-1 and TRBJ2-7; D remains unclear. Germline V lookup: CDR1 SQVTM, CDR2 ANQGSEA. The CDR3 length is 11 residues. Trimming took off 5 bases at V and 2 bases at J, with 7 bases between the two ends. As DNA, the CDR3 is TGCAGCGTTCGCGGAACCTACGAGCAGTACTTC. This encodes CSVRGTYEQYF.

The chain links TRBV30 to TRBJ2-1; maybe TRBD1 (6 bases). Germline V lookup: CDR1 GTSNPN, CDR2 SVGIG (reference sequence). This CDR3 is 12 amino acids long. This chain's CDR3 is CAKGTGSNEQFF. The CDR3 DNA reads TGTGCAAAGGGAACAGGGTCCAATGAGCAGTTCTTC.

The chain's CDR3 is CAWSLSFSYEQYF. CDR3 in DNA: TGTGCCTGGAGTCTTAGCTTCTCCTACGAGCAGTACTTC. J is TRBJ2-7 and V is TRBV30; D is uncertain. V shed 2 bases and J shed 0 bases, with 8 bases lying between them. The CDR3 consists of 13 residues. Germline V gene lookup returns CDR1 GTSNPN and CDR2 SVGIG (reference sequence).

This chain uses TRBV18 with TRBJ1-1, with TRBD1 identical over 7 bases. Germline loops: CDR1 KGHSH, CDR2 LQKENI. J gave up 5 bases and V 3 bases, and 3 bases lay outside the gene matches. This CDR3 is built from 13 residues. The CDR3 spells CASSPLQGTEAFF. Written as DNA, the CDR3 is TGTGCCAGCTCACCTTTACAGGGGACTGAAGCTTTCTTT.

The chain combines TRBV9 with TRBJ2-7; D may correspond to TRBD1 or TRBD2 (5 bases each). The germline gives CDR1 SGDLS, CDR2 YYNGEE. CDR3 length: 13 amino acids. V lost 3 bases to trimming and J lost 8 bases, with 15 bases between them. The chain's CDR3 is CASSDGATGKQYF. The CDR3 bases are TGTGCCAGCAGCGACGGGGCGACTGGGAAGCAGTACTTC.